The 24 T cell receptor beta chains listed next were all sequenced from one sample in a study of Ad26.COV2.S vaccination and SARS-CoV-2 variants. Here immunoSEQ multiplex PCR was the method, and the copy in TCRdb shows in-frame clones only, minus some. The table lists roughly 400,000 clones, 90% of them singletons. Treatment reported: around 19 received Ad26.COV2.S at low or high dose, single or two shots; 5 received placebo; per-sample allocation not given. After the first vaccine or placebo injection, samples were drawn on day 63. The input for sequencing was peripheral blood, taken in a trial of Ad26.COV2.S vaccine versus placebo. These receptors all come from a person between 18 and 60 years old who received the Ad26.COV2.S COVID-19 vaccine or a placebo.

This clone was counted at least ten times. J is TRBJ2-1 and V is TRBV11-1, with 8 bases that match TRBD2. The CDR3 length is 16 residues. Germline V gives CDR1 SGHAT, CDR2 FQDESV (reference sequence). J lost 0 bases, V lost 3 bases, and 4 bases had no gene match. CDR3 region: CASSLASGLSYNEQFF. DNA of the CDR3: TGTGCCAGCAGCTTGGCTAGCGGGCTCTCCTACAATGAGCAGTTCTTC.

CDR3 in amino acids: CASSLKAPGAPYEQYF. The CDR3 DNA reads TGTGCCAGCAGCTTAAAGGCCCCAGGGGCCCCCTACGAGCAGTACTTC. V and J are TRBV7-3 and TRBJ2-7; tentative D call: TRBD1 (6 bases). The CDR3 runs to 16 residues. V was cut by 1 base and J by 2 bases, with 15 bases left in between. Germline CDR1 is SGHTA and CDR2 is FQGTGA.

The chain is built from TRBV3-1 (or the pseudogene TRBV3-2) and TRBJ1-2; D not certain. V was pared by 0 bases and J by 14 bases, with 13 bases between. The CDR3 is 12 amino acids. CDR1 is LGHDT and CDR2 is YNNKEL in the germline V gene (reference sequence). The CDR3 coding sequence is TGTGCCAGCAGCCAAGAGCGGAGGAGGGAGACCTTC. It encodes CASSQERRRETF.

The V and J genes are TRBV28 and TRBJ1-2; possibly TRBD1 for D (6 bases). The CDR3 is made up of 13 amino acids. Germline CDR1 is MDHEN and CDR2 is SYDVKM. V was shortened by 2 bases and J by 4 bases, with 8 bases between the two germline ends. Here the CDR3 reads CASSLRQAYGYTF. The CDR3 nucleotides are TGTGCCAGCAGTTTACGACAGGCCTATGGCTACACCTTC.

The rearrangement joins TRBV27 to TRBJ1-6, with 10 bases fitting TRBD1. Germline V lookup: CDR1 MNHEY, CDR2 SMNVEV (reference sequence). This CDR3 comprises 15 residues. The V gene end was trimmed by 3 bases and the J gene end by 13 bases; junction bases not matched to a gene: 9. CDR3 in DNA: TGTGCCAGCAGTTTGGGGACCGGGGGACAGGGGCCCCTCCACTTT. The encoded protein is CASSLGTGGQGPLHF.

This clone came up once. The CDR3 DNA sequence: TGTGCCAGCAGCCCGGCCGGGACCGGCTCCTACGAGCAGTACTTC. Amino acids: CASSPAGTGSYEQYF. V is TRBV4-2 and J is TRBJ2-7; D may be TRBD1 or TRBD2 (5 bases each). Trimming stripped 4 bases from V and 0 bases from J, with 13 bases between. Germline CDR1 is LGHNA and CDR2 is YNFKEQ. CDR3 length equals 15 residues.

The chain has TRBV11-1 and TRBJ1-6; D is unclear. This CDR3 region has 15 residues. Deletions cut 5 bases from V and 7 bases from J, with 15 bases between. Germline CDR1 SGHAT, CDR2 FQDESV (reference sequence). In nucleotides, the CDR3 is TGTGCCAGCAGCCCCCGGAGAGACTCCAATTCACCCCTCCACTTT. Residues: CASSPRRDSNSPLHF.

The J gene is TRBJ2-1, the V gene TRBV15; TRBD2 matches 7 bases. The germline V gene has CDR1 LNHNV and CDR2 YYDKDF (reference sequence). V trimming: 3 bases; J trimming: 2 bases; junction bases outside the gene matches: 4. The CDR3 has 15 residues. The CDR3 here is CATSRREGPYNEQFF. The CDR3 DNA reads as TGTGCCACCAGCAGGAGGGAGGGTCCCTACAATGAGCAGTTCTTC. Full variable domain (outside the CDR3, taken from reference TRBV15 and TRBJ2-1): DAMVIQNPRYQVTQFGKPVTLSCSQTLNHNVMYWYQQKSSQAPKLLFHYYDKDFNNEADTPDNFQSRRPNTSFCFLDIRSPGLGDTAMYLCATSRREGPYNEQFFGPGTRLTVL.

The chain links TRBV27 to TRBJ1-5, with a tentative D call TRBD1 (5 bases). Trimming cost V 5 bases and J 5 bases, with 10 bases left between them. This CDR3 region has 13 residues. Germline V lookup: CDR1 MNHEY, CDR2 SMNVEV (reference sequence). The CDR3: CASSGGVDQPQHF. In nucleotides, the CDR3 is TGTGCCAGCAGTGGAGGGGTCGATCAGCCCCAGCATTTT.

Only one count was recorded for this clone. V gene TRBV6-6 combines with J gene TRBJ2-6; no definite D call. From germline, CDR1 is MNHNY and CDR2 SVGAGI (reference sequence). Trimming pared 7 bases from V and 4 bases from J, leaving 14 bases between. This CDR3 comprises 15 residues. The CDR3 sequence is CASTQTLLGANVLTF. The CDR3 DNA reads as TGTGCCAGCACTCAGACCCTGTTGGGGGCCAACGTCCTGACTTTC.

The chain links TRBV18 to TRBJ2-5, with 7 nucleotides matching TRBD2. After removal of 1 base from V and 3 bases from J, the junction contained 5 bases not matched to a gene. Looked up from germline, CDR1 is KGHSH and CDR2 is LQKENI. The CDR3 loop spans 15 amino acids. CDR3 in DNA: TGTGCCAGCTCACCACGGGAGGGTGGTGAAGAGACCCAGTACTTC. Amino acids: CASSPREGGEETQYF.

The chain uses TRBV7-8 and TRBJ2-7; 9 bases match TRBD1. Trimming took 6 bases from V and 5 from J; bases not matched to a gene: 14. CDR1 is SGHVS and CDR2 is FQNEAQ in the germline V gene. The CDR3 contains 16 residues. The CDR3 region is CASSLTGGVIPHEQYF. The CDR3 DNA reads TGTGCCAGCAGTCTCACAGGGGGCGTAATCCCCCACGAGCAGTACTTC.

J is TRBJ2-6 and V is TRBV24-1; tentative D call: TRBD2 (5 bases). Germline values: CDR1 KGHDR, CDR2 SFDVKD. Trimming removed 2 bases from V and 0 bases from J, with 10 bases in between. CDR3 length: 17 residues. The CDR3 bases are TGTGCCACCAGTGATTCGCCGGGATACTCTGGGGCCAACGTCCTGACTTTC. Amino acids: CATSDSPGYSGANVLTF.

The V gene is TRBV3-1 (or the pseudogene TRBV3-2), the J gene TRBJ1-1; D remains unclear. Per the germline V gene, CDR1 is LGHDT and CDR2 is YNNKEL (reference sequence). The CDR3 totals 14 residues. Trimming took 0 bases from V and 5 from J, leaving 10 bases between them. Here the CDR3 DNA reads TGTGCCAGCAGCCAAGATAACGGGGTTACTGAAGCTTTCTTT. Translating gives CASSQDNGVTEAFF.

The chain carries TRBV25-1 and TRBJ1-1; 7 bases agree with TRBD1. Germline loops: CDR1 MGHDK, CDR2 SYGVNS. Trimming at V came to 7 bases and at J to 3 bases, leaving 17 bases not matched to a gene. CDR3 length equals 17 residues. CDR3 DNA: TGTGCCAGCATCGAGGGGACAGAAGTTAGACGTGACACTGAAGCTTTCTTT. Protein product: CASIEGTEVRRDTEAFF.

This clone was seen a single time. V is TRBV27 and J is TRBJ1-5; D is possibly TRBD1 (5 bases). Trimming left V 3 bases short and J 4 bases short, with 13 bases between. CDR3 length: 15 amino acids. In germline, CDR1 is MNHEY, CDR2 SMNVEV (reference sequence). This chain's CDR3 is CASSLAGLGNQPQHF. The CDR3 DNA sequence: TGTGCCAGCAGTTTGGCAGGGCTTGGGAATCAGCCCCAGCATTTT.

Note on this clone: The sample has other DNA sequences that encode this CDR3 too. V and J are TRBV12-3 or TRBV12-4 and TRBJ1-5; perhaps TRBD1 as D (6 bases). The CDR3 is 13 amino acids. Deletions cut 5 bases from V and 4 bases from J, with 9 bases between. This chain's CDR3 is CASSLGTNQPQHF. Written as DNA, the CDR3 is TGTGCCAGCAGTCTGGGGACAAATCAGCCCCAGCATTTT.

The rearrangement links TRBV10-2 to TRBJ2-5, with TRBD1 as a possible D gene (6 bases). The CDR3 length is 14 residues. Trimming took off 7 bases at V and 4 bases at J, with 16 bases between the two ends. Per germline, CDR1 WSHSY and CDR2 SAAADI. CDR3 protein: CASKEPGVGETQYF. CDR3 bases: TGCGCCAGCAAGGAGCCAGGGGTGGGAGAGACCCAGTACTTC.

Here the CDR3 reads CATSDPTRQGSYGYTF. DNA for the CDR3: TGTGCCACCAGTGACCCCACCCGACAGGGGAGCTATGGCTACACCTTC. V is TRBV24-1 and J is TRBJ1-2; 8 nucleotides match TRBD1. The CDR3 spans 16 residues. The V gene end was trimmed by 4 bases and the J gene end by 4 bases; junction bases not matched to a gene: 10. The germline CDR1 and CDR2 sequences are KGHDR and SFDVKD.

V gene TRBV20-1 combines with J gene TRBJ2-1; the match to TRBD2 covers 8 bases. CDR3 length equals 15 residues. The trim removed 3 bases at V and 2 bases at J, leaving 6 bases unmatched. Germline loops: CDR1 DFQATT, CDR2 SNEGSKA (reference sequence). CDR3 nucleotide sequence: TGCAGTGCTAGTCCCCAACTAGCGGCCTACAATGAGCAGTTCTTC. Protein sequence: CSASPQLAAYNEQFF.

This clone appeared once. The rearrangement uses TRBV7-9 and TRBJ1-6, with unresolved D. The CDR3 extends over 15 amino acids. Germline V gene data show CDR1 as SEHNR and CDR2 as FQNEAQ (reference sequence). V dropped 1 base and J dropped 7 bases, with 11 bases sitting between them. The DNA of the CDR3 is TGTGCCAGCAGCTTAGAAGCTGGTTTCAATTCACCCCTCCACTTT. Its translation is CASSLEAGFNSPLHF. The complete variable domain, with remaining parts taken from reference TRBV7-9 and TRBJ1-6, reads DTGVSQNPRHKITKRGQNVTFRCDPISEHNRLYWYRQTLGQGPEFLTYFQNEAQLEKSRLLSDRFSAERPKGSFSTLEIQRTEQGDSAMYLCASSLEAGFNSPLHFGNGTRLTVT.

The rearrangement uses TRBV9 and TRBJ2-1, with TRBD2 identical over 10 bases. The CDR3 has 14 amino acids. The V gene's germline CDR1 is SGDLS and CDR2 YYNGEE. V lost 0 bases and J lost 14; bases outside the gene matches: 8. The CDR3, as DNA: TGTGCCAGCAGCGTAGATGCTAGCGGGAGAAGTGAGTTCTTC. This sequence encodes CASSVDASGRSEFF.

The rearrangement links TRBV19 to TRBJ2-3; TRBD2 matches 10 bases. The CDR3 spans 15 residues. J was trimmed by 6 bases and V by 6 bases; bases with no gene match: 9. Germline values: CDR1 LNHDA, CDR2 SQIVND (reference sequence). CDR3 in DNA: TGTGCCAGTAGAGTCGCTAGCGGGAGTGGTGATACGCAGTATTTT. Protein product: CASRVASGSGDTQYF.

This clone came up once. This chain connects TRBV18 to TRBJ2-7, with TRBD1 as a possible D gene (5 bases). CDR3 size: 12 residues. Germline V CDR1 and CDR2: KGHSH, LQKENI. The V gene lost 5 bases and the J gene lost 3 bases, with 8 bases spanning the gap. CDR3 amino acids: CASSADNYEQYF. The CDR3 bases are TGTGCCAGCTCAGCGGACAACTACGAGCAGTACTTC.